Listed below are T cell receptor beta chains from one sample, sequenced in a study of Ad26.COV2.S vaccination and SARS-CoV-2 variants. Repertoires were generated with immunoSEQ multiplex PCR, while TCRdb's copy carries only in-frame clones and drops some. The sample holds some 330,000 clones, about nine tenths seen once. Sequenced material: peripheral blood, taken in a trial of Ad26.COV2.S vaccine versus placebo. The source of these receptors is a person between 18 and 59 years old who received the Ad26.COV2.S COVID-19 vaccine or a placebo. Each CDR3 is given with its conserved first and last residue. D genes are given only for firm matches.

TRBJ1-1 | TRBV27 | TRBD1 | CASSWGQTNTEAFF | TGTGCCAGCAGCTGGGGACAGACGAACACTGAAGCTTTCTTT
TRBJ2-2 | TRBV5-1 | TRBD2 | CASSSGLAGGPGELFF | TGCGCCAGCAGCTCCGGACTAGCGGGGGGGCCCGGGGAGCTGTTTTTT
TRBJ2-7 | TRBV5-6 | TRBD1 | CASSSWDRRNYEQYF | TGTGCCAGCAGTTCCTGGGACAGGAGAAACTACGAGCAGTACTTC
TRBJ1-2 | TRBV7-9 | - | CASSLTETTRYGYTF | TGTGCCAGCAGCTTAACAGAGACAACCCGCTATGGCTACACCTTC
TRBJ2-2 | TRBV7-6 | - | CASSFARNTGELFF | TGTGCCAGCAGCTTCGCCCGGAACACCGGGGAGCTGTTTTTT
TRBJ2-4 | TRBV3-1/TRBV3-2 | - | CASSQEKGRRLKADIQYF | TGTGCCAGCAGCCAAGAAAAAGGGAGGAGGCTTAAAGCGGACATTCAGTACTTC
TRBJ1-1 | TRBV28 | - | CASSLVPRPGVGTEAFF | TGTGCCAGCAGTTTGGTCCCCCGTCCGGGCGTAGGCACTGAAGCTTTCTTT
TRBJ2-1 | TRBV5-1 | - | CASSPSFNEQFF | TGCGCCAGCAGCCCCTCCTTCAATGAGCAGTTCTTC
TRBJ1-4 | TRBV30 | TRBD1 | CACPRRRGTGMEKLFF | TGTGCCTGTCCCCGGCGTCGCGGGACAGGGATGGAAAAACTGTTTTTT
TRBJ1-1 | TRBV15 | - | CATSRGRGWNTEAFF | TGTGCCACCAGCAGAGGGAGGGGGTGGAACACTGAAGCTTTCTTT
TRBJ2-2 | TRBV5-1 | - | CASSSGQNTGELFF | TGCGCCAGCAGCTCGGGGCAGAACACCGGGGAGCTGTTTTTT
TRBJ1-1 | TRBV7-6 | - | CASSPEHLMNTEAFF | TGTGCCAGCAGCCCTGAACATCTCATGAACACTGAAGCTTTCTTT
TRBJ2-5 | TRBV28 | TRBD2 | CASSPAGGRVHQYF | TGTGCCAGCAGTCCAGCGGGCGGGAGGGTACACCAGTACTTC
TRBJ1-4 | TRBV27 | - | CASRKRRGARWEKLFF | TGTGCCAGCAGAAAGAGAAGGGGTGCCCGATGGGAAAAACTGTTTTTT
TRBJ2-4 | TRBV6-5 | - | CASSPQGVEDIQYF | TGTGCCAGCAGTCCCCAGGGAGTTGAGGACATTCAGTACTTC
TRBJ1-4 | TRBV12-5 | - | CASGPSASYNEKLFF | TGTGCTAGTGGTCCTTCGGCCTCCTATAATGAAAAACTGTTTTTT
TRBJ1-1 | TRBV5-1 | - | CASSLVPQGEAFF | TGCGCCAGCAGCTTGGTTCCACAGGGTGAAGCTTTCTTT
TRBJ2-7 | TRBV5-6 | - | CASSPQGGHFKGEQYF | TGTGCCAGCAGCCCGCAGGGGGGACATTTCAAGGGGGAGCAGTACTTC
TRBJ1-5 | TRBV29-1 | - | CSVAQDVGGVVQPQHF | TGCAGCGTGGCTCAAGACGTAGGCGGTGTCGTTCAGCCCCAGCATTTT
TRBJ2-1 | TRBV7-2 | - | CASSFSWEQFF | TGTGCCAGCAGCTTTTCATGGGAGCAGTTCTTC
TRBJ1-1 | TRBV6-5 | - | CASTVGTEAFF | TGTGCCAGCACGGTGGGCACTGAAGCTTTCTTT
TRBJ1-1 | TRBV7-9 | - | CASSLAQASMNTEAFF | TGTGCCAGCAGCTTAGCACAGGCCTCCATGAACACTGAAGCTTTCTTT
TRBJ1-1 | TRBV12-5 | - | CASGLVVEQAFEAFF | TGTGCTAGTGGTTTGGTCGTGGAACAGGCGTTTGAAGCTTTCTTT
TRBJ1-5 | TRBV7-2 | - | CASSLSRHRPQPQHF | TGTGCCAGCAGCTTGAGCAGACACCGGCCTCAGCCCCAGCATTTT
TRBJ2-5 | TRBV5-6 | TRBD2 | CARSLGAGGTEETQYF | TGTGCCCGCAGCTTGGGGGCGGGGGGGACAGAAGAGACCCAGTACTTC
TRBJ2-1 | TRBV3-1/TRBV3-2 | TRBD2 | CASSPPIAGRYNEQFF | TGTGCCAGCAGCCCCCCTATAGCGGGGCGATACAATGAGCAGTTCTTC
TRBJ1-1 | TRBV23-1 | - | CASSLEGPVRSFF | TGCGCCAGCAGTCTTGAGGGACCGGTAAGGTCTTTCTTT
TRBJ1-1 | TRBV5-4 | TRBD1 | CASSPGQIAEAFF | TGTGCCAGCAGCCCGGGACAGATAGCTGAAGCTTTCTTT
TRBJ1-1 | TRBV5-4 | - | CASSLSSGNEAFF | TGTGCCAGCAGCTTGAGCTCGGGGAATGAAGCTTTCTTT
TRBJ1-6 | TRBV7-2 | - | CASSFYRDSPLHF | TGTGCCAGCAGCTTTTACCGGGACTCACCCCTCCACTTT
TRBJ2-2 | TRBV12-5 | - | CASGLLPGELFF | TGTGCTAGTGGCCTCCTCCCCGGGGAGCTGTTTTTT
TRBJ1-4 | TRBV7-2 | TRBD1 | CASSPTQIRGLKNEKLFF | TGTGCCAGCAGCCCGACGCAAATCAGGGGGCTGAAGAATGAAAAACTGTTTTTT
TRBJ2-6 | TRBV12-2 | - | CASRLPGRPGRSSGANVLTF | TGTGCAAGTCGCTTGCCGGGACGACCGGGACGGAGCTCTGGGGCCAACGTCCTGACTTTC